This passage covers 15 T cell receptor beta chains from one sample sequenced in a study of radiation and T cells in renal cell carcinoma. Only in-frame clones appear in the TCRdb table, and some are missing; sequencing was by immunoSEQ multiplex PCR. The sample lists 150,000 to 200,000 clones, about 88% occurring once. Sample time point: blood 4 weeks post-SBRT, at nephrectomy. Treatment given: 15 Gy SBRT to primary tumor, nephrectomy 4 weeks later. The sequencing used blood, collected from a patient whose treatment included radiotherapy and nephrectomy. These receptors were obtained from a woman in her fifties or sixties with renal cell carcinoma.

The genes are TRBV7-8 and TRBJ2-5; TRBD2 matches 7 bases. J was trimmed by 3 bases and V by 3 bases; bases with no gene match: 4. The CDR3 runs 14 residues. Germline V gives CDR1 SGHVS, CDR2 FQNEAQ. As DNA, the CDR3 is TGTGCCAGCAGCTTTTGGGGAGGGGAAGAGACCCAGTACTTC. Translating gives CASSFWGGEETQYF.

The genes are TRBV30 and TRBJ1-2; D is possibly TRBD1 (5 bases). Germline V gene data show CDR1 as GTSNPN and CDR2 as SVGIG (reference sequence). Trimming removed 3 bases at V and 4 bases at J, with 15 bases between. This CDR3 has 14 amino acids. For the CDR3, the DNA is TGTGCCTGGAGGGCGCTCGACAGCCTCTATGGCTACACCTTC. Protein sequence: CAWRALDSLYGYTF. The entire variable domain, with the rest obtained from reference TRBV30 and TRBJ1-2, is as follows: SQTIHQWPATLVQPVGSPLSLECTVEGTSNPNLYWYRQAAGRGLQLLFYSVGIGQISSEVPQNLSASRPQDRQFILSSKKLLLSDSGFYLCAWRALDSLYGYTFGSGTRLTVV.

This chain joins TRBV18 and TRBJ2-1, with TRBD2 identical over 11 bases. J was trimmed by 3 bases and V by 2 bases; bases with no gene match: 3. From germline, CDR1 is KGHSH and CDR2 LQKENI. The CDR3 contains 16 residues. The CDR3 coding sequence is TGTGCCAGCTCACCAGTTAGCGGGGGGGTCTACAATGAGCAGTTCTTC. The encoded protein is CASSPVSGGVYNEQFF.

This sequence joins TRBV6-1 and TRBJ1-2; 8 bases line up with TRBD1. Germline CDR1 is MNHNS and CDR2 is SASEGT. V shed 6 bases and J 7 bases; nucleotides not matched to a gene: 10. This CDR3 region has 14 residues. The CDR3 DNA reads as TGTGCCAGCAGGCCTTCAGGGGGCCACGGTGGCTACACCTTC. The encoded protein is CASRPSGGHGGYTF.

The chain has TRBV5-1 and TRBJ1-4; 8 bases are a match to TRBD1. Germline V CDR1 and CDR2: SGHRS, YFSETQ. Unmatched junction bases numbered 6, after V lost 3 bases and J lost 8 bases. CDR3 length equals 14 residues. The CDR3, as DNA: TGCGCCAGCAGCTCGGACAGGGTTGGGGAAAAACTGTTTTTT. Its translation is CASSSDRVGEKLFF.

The chain has TRBV7-9 and TRBJ2-6; 9 bases fit TRBD1. V shed 3 bases, J shed 5 bases, and the junction held 2 bases outside the gene matches. The CDR3 spans 15 residues. CDR1 and CDR2 (germline): SEHNR, FQNEAQ (reference sequence). The CDR3 nucleotides read TGTGCCAGCAGCTTGGGACAGGGCCGGGCCAACGTCCTGACTTTC. Translation: CASSLGQGRANVLTF.

The chain carries TRBV7-2 and TRBJ1-2; no definite D call. The CDR3 is made up of 13 amino acids. V lost 6 bases and J 4 bases, leaving 12 bases between the germline ends. Germline values: CDR1 SGHTA, CDR2 FQGNSA. CDR3 residues: CASRLETFYGYTF. CDR3 DNA: TGTGCCAGCAGACTTGAGACTTTCTATGGCTACACCTTC.

V and J are TRBV11-2 and TRBJ1-2, with TRBD1 identical over 7 bases. V trimming: 4 bases; J trimming: 8 bases; junction bases outside the gene matches: 7. The CDR3 runs to 13 residues. Germline lookup yields CDR1 SGHAT and CDR2 FQNNGV. The CDR3, as DNA: TGTGCCAGCAGCTCGGAGGGGGCCAGGGGCTACACCTTC. Protein product: CASSSEGARGYTF.

The chain carries TRBV5-1 and TRBJ1-2; the D is unclear. Germline CDR1 is SGHRS and CDR2 is YFSETQ. The V and J ends lost 4 bases and 6 bases respectively, with 13 bases between them. This CDR3 contains 13 residues. The CDR3 DNA reads TGCGCCAGCAGCCCTGGCAGTTTCGATGGCTACACCTTC. As protein: CASSPGSFDGYTF.

The DNA of the CDR3 is TGTGCCAGCAGCTCGCAGGGTCTCCCCTACGAGCAGTACTTC. Amino acids: CASSSQGLPYEQYF. V gene TRBV7-8 combines with J gene TRBJ2-7; weak D call: TRBD1 (5 bases). V lost 4 bases and J lost 2, with 12 bases in between. The CDR3 runs 14 residues. Germline V gene sequence: CDR1 SGHVS, CDR2 FQNEAQ.

The chain couples TRBV5-5 to TRBJ1-1, with D possibly matching TRBD1 (5 bases). V lost 4 bases to trimming and J lost 0 bases, with 13 bases between them. The CDR3 is 15 amino acids. Germline V gene data show CDR1 as SGHKS and CDR2 as YYEKEE (reference sequence). The CDR3 reads CASSLPGIMNTEAFF. The CDR3 bases are TGTGCCAGCAGCCTTCCAGGGATTATGAACACTGAAGCTTTCTTT.

V usage is TRBV15 and J usage is TRBJ1-1, with D perhaps matching TRBD1 (6 bases). Trimming left V 0 bases short and J 4 bases short, with 12 bases between. Germline-derived CDR1 and CDR2 are LNHNV and YYDKDF (reference sequence). The CDR3 consists of 15 residues. CDR3 amino acids: CATSRDWQGFTEAFF. Written as DNA, the CDR3 is TGTGCCACCAGCAGAGATTGGCAGGGGTTCACTGAAGCTTTCTTT.

This clone has more than one count but fewer than ten. The CDR3: CASSFRGPGYGYTF. The CDR3 DNA is TGTGCCAGCAGTTTCCGGGGTCCTGGCTATGGCTACACCTTC. The chain combines TRBV28 with TRBJ1-2; no clear D. Trimming removed 3 bases from V and 4 bases from J, with 12 bases in between. The CDR3 length is 14 residues. The germline gives CDR1 MDHEN, CDR2 SYDVKM.

The V gene is TRBV6-1, the J gene TRBJ2-7; a possible D gene is TRBD2 (6 bases). V dropped 5 bases and J dropped 0 bases, with 14 bases sitting between them. The CDR3 extends over 15 amino acids. CDR1 is MNHNS and CDR2 is SASEGT in the germline V gene. CDR3 amino acids: CASSWDFQSSYEQYF. The CDR3, as DNA: TGTGCCAGCAGTTGGGACTTCCAGAGCTCCTACGAGCAGTACTTC.

In the case of this clone: This likely comes from a read error, as the CDR3 has no conserved phenylalanine or tryptophan at its end. No DNA is shown, since the ends of the CDR3 on it are uncertain; the CDR3 is the one TCRdb lists. This chain's CDR3 is CASSPGTGLWML. The gene calls are TRBV18 and TRBJ1-2; the table's D call of TRBD1 was not tested on the DNA. Germline loops: CDR1 KGHSH, CDR2 LQKENI. The CDR3 adds up to 12 amino acids, both ends counted.